The clone carrying this TCR beta chain was seen ten or more times. The antigen is undetermined. This CDR3 contains 15 residues. With 5 bases removed from V and 2 bases from J, the gap between germline ends came to 17 bases. Germline V CDR1 and CDR2: DFQATT, SNEGSKA (reference sequence). These data come from a study of T cells in Graves' hyperthyroidism and ophthalmopathy. Notes on the study in general: The model forecast ophthalmopathy, anticipating it by a median around 6.9 months before onset.

Researchers amplified the TCR beta CDR3 regions from RNA transcripts. In the first-round RT-PCR of the TCR CDR3, the HTBI primer set was used. TCRdb re-called the multiplex PCR reads with MiXCR, one entry per CDR3 protein. The sample has 300,000 to 450,000 distinct CDR3 sequences, about 14% seen once. This TCR was sampled from a woman aged 25 to 39 with Graves' ophthalmopathy. The gene calls are TRBV20-1 and TRBJ2-3, with D perhaps TRBD2 (6 bases). Specimen: blood. CDR3: CSAGIPAGNTDTQYF. The CDR3 DNA sequence: TGCAGTGCTGGGATCCCGGCGGGGAACACAGATACGCAGTATTTT.